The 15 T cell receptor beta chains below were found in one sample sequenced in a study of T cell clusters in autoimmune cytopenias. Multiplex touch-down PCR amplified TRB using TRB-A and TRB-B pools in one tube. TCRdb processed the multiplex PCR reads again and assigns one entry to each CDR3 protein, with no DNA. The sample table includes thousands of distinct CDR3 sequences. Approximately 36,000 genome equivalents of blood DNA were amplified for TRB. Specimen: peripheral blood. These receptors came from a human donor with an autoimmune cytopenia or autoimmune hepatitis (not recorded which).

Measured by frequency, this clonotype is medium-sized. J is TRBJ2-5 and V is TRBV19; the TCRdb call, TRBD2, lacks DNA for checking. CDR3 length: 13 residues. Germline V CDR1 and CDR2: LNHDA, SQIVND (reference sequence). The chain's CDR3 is CASSTGLGETQYF.

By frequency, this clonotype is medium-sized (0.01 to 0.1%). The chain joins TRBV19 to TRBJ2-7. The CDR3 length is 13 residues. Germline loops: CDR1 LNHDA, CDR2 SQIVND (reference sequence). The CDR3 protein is CASGSRNSYEQYF.

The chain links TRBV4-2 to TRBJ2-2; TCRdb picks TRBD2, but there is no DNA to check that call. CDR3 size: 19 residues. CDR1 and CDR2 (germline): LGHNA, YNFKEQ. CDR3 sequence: CASSQARRGLAGGVGELFF.

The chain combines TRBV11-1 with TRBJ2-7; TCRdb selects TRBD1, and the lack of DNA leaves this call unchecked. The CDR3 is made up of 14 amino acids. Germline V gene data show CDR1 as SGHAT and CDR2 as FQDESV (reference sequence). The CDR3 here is CASSLVQGANEQYF.

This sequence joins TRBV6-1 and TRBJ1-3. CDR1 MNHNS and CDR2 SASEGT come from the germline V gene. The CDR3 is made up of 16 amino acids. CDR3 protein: CASSEGLGSSGNTIYF.

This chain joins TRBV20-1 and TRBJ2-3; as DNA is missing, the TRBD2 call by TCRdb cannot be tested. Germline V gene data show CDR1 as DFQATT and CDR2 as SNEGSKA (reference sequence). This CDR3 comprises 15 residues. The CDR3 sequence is CSASSRRLSTDTQYF.

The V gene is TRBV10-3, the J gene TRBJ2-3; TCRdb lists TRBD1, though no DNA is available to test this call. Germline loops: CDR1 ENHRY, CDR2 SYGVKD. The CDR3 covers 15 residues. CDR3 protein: CAIRTGRGGTDTQYF.

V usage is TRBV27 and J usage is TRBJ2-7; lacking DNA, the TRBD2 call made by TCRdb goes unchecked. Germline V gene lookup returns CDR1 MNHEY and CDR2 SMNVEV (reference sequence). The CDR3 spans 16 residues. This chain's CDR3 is CASSLKSPGAHDEQYF.

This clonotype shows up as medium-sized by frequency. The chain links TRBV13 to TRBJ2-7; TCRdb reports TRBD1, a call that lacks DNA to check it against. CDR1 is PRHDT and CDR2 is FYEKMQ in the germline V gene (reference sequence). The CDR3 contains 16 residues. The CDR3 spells CASSLVAGANAYEQYF.

CDR3 sequence reads: CASSWGGGDNEQFF. V and J are TRBV7-2 and TRBJ2-1; TCRdb returns TRBD1, unconfirmable since there is no DNA. The CDR3 spans 14 residues. Germline-derived CDR1 and CDR2 are SGHTA and FQGNSA.

The CDR3 sequence: CASSIRDRGRYEQYF. The genes are TRBV6-1 and TRBJ2-7; lacking DNA, the TRBD1 call made by TCRdb goes unchecked. The CDR3 loop spans 15 amino acids. The germline V gene encodes CDR1 MNHNS and CDR2 SASEGT.

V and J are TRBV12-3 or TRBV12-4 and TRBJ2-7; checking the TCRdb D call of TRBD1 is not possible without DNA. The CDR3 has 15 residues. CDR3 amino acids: CASSLQDRGRYEQYF.

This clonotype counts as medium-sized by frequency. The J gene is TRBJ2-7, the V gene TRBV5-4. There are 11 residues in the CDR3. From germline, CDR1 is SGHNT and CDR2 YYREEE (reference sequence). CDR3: CASSYLYEQYF.

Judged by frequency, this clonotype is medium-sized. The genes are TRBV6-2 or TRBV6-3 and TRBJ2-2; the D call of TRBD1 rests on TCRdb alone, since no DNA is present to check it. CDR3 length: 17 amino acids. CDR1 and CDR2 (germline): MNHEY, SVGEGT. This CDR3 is CASSYSIGTASTGELFF.

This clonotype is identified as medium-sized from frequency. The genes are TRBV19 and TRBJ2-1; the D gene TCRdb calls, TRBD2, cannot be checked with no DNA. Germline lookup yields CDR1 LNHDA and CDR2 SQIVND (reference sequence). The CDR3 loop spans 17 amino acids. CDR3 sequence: CASSIWGTSGSGNEQFF.